This TCR beta chain was sequenced for a study of PD-1 blockade in classical Hodgkin lymphoma. Patients all relapsed after autologous stem cell transplantation, and there was variation in brentuximab vedotin exposure. TCRdb's table, derived via immunoSEQ multiplex PCR, lists solely in-frame clones and lacks some. The sample yields some 21,000 clones, around 80% seen once. The sequence was collected from a human donor with classical Hodgkin lymphoma. The input for sequencing was peripheral blood mononuclear cells (PBMCs), taken before the second cycle of nivolumab.

The CDR3 spells CASRLDRDTEAFF. The CDR3 nucleotides read TGTGCCAGTCGACTTGACAGGGACACTGAAGCTTTCTTT. The chain links TRBV19 to TRBJ1-1; 7 nucleotides agree with TRBD1. The germline V gene encodes CDR1 LNHDA and CDR2 SQIVND (reference sequence). V lost 8 bases, J lost 3 bases, and 6 bases stayed unmatched. This CDR3 comprises 13 residues.